A single sample is the source of the 20 T cell receptor beta chains below, sequenced in a study of beta chain features in type 1 diabetes (dated by TCRdb to the late 2010s). Library generation was performed with the immunoSEQ multiplex PCR assay. The entire amount of isolated RNA was reverse transcribed using the High Capacity cDNA Reverse Transcription Kit, so the sequenced TCRB transcripts were expressed ones. The clones in this table, taken by TCRdb from immuneACCESS, are in-frame only. Not every clone is retained; where verified, under half of the shortfall comes from an unresolved V gene, and the cause of the rest is unknown. The sample table holds fewer than 500,000 clones, of which around 13% were seen once. Jointly, the top ten make up roughly 0.036% of the sample. Sequencing was done on a sample of naive CD4+ T cells from blood. The cell subset or site label on this specimen signifies: true naive CD4+ T cells. These receptors all come from a man aged 30-40 years in good health.

V gene TRBV4-3 combines with J gene TRBJ1-4, with D unclear. CDR1 LGHNA and CDR2 YSLEER come from the germline V gene. CDR3 length: 16 amino acids. Trimming shortened V by 0 bases and J by 5 bases, and 13 bases separated the two germline ends. CDR3 nucleotide sequence: TGCGCCAGCAGCCAAGAAAGGGATTTACCAAATGAAAAACTGTTTTTT. Its translation: CASSQERDLPNEKLFF.

This clone was picked up a small number of times. This CDR3 is CASSPRRDTEAFF. CDR3 coding DNA: TGTGCCAGCAGCCCCAGGAGGGACACTGAAGCTTTCTTT. The chain couples TRBV7-9 to TRBJ1-1; D unresolved. The V end lost 5 bases, the J end lost 3 bases, and 10 bases lay between the germline ends. This CDR3 spans 13 amino acids. CDR1 is SEHNR, CDR2 FQNEAQ, per germline (reference sequence).

The chain recombines TRBV9 with TRBJ1-6; perhaps TRBD1 as D (5 bases). The germline V and J ends were trimmed by 0 bases and 7 bases, with 11 bases remaining between them. Germline values: CDR1 SGDLS, CDR2 YYNGEE. The CDR3 contains 15 residues. This CDR3 is CASSVEGSLNSPLHF. For the CDR3, the DNA is TGTGCCAGCAGCGTAGAGGGGTCACTGAATTCACCCCTCCACTTT. The variable domain in full, completed from reference TRBV9 and TRBJ1-6, reads DSGVTQTPKHLITATGQRVTLRCSPRSGDLSVYWYQQSLDQGLQFLIQYYNGEERAKGNILERFSAQQFPDLHSELNLSSLELGDSALYFCASSVEGSLNSPLHFGNGTRLTVT.

The table lists this clone with many counts. The gene calls are TRBV25-1 and TRBJ2-4; 10 nucleotides align to TRBD2. V dropped 0 bases and J dropped 6; count of bases not matched to a gene: 5. Germline assignment: CDR1 MGHDK and CDR2 SYGVNS. The CDR3 is 16 residues long. In nucleotides, the CDR3 is TGTGCCAGCAGTGAATATGTGCCTAGCGGGAGAAACATTCAGTACTTC. Amino acids: CASSEYVPSGRNIQYF.

This clone has ten or more counts. J is TRBJ2-5 and V is TRBV30; D call uncertain. Germline values: CDR1 GTSNPN, CDR2 SVGIG (reference sequence). The CDR3 has 11 residues. V dropped 5 bases and J dropped 0 bases, with 4 bases sitting between them. The CDR3 DNA follows: TGTGCCTGGCGACACCAAGAGACCCAGTACTTC. Encoded protein: CAWRHQETQYF.

This clone was counted only a few times. This chain connects TRBV5-6 to TRBJ1-2; D is uncertain. Germline V gene lookup returns CDR1 SGHDT and CDR2 YYEEEE. The CDR3 spans 12 residues. V was pared by 4 bases and J by 5 bases, with 9 bases between. The CDR3 nucleotides read TGTGCCAGCAGCCTGGCCCAGTATGGCTACACCTTC. Translated, it gives CASSLAQYGYTF. The full variable domain, its missing parts supplied by reference TRBV5-6 and TRBJ1-2, is DAGVTQSPTHLIKTRGQQVTLRCSPKSGHDTVSWYQQALGQGPQFIFQYYEEEERQRGNFPDRFSGHQFPNYSSELNVNALLLGDSALYLCASSLAQYGYTFGSGTRLTVV.

This clone appeared a few times. The rearrangement links TRBV5-1 to TRBJ1-4; D is ambiguous. The CDR3 has 15 residues. Germline CDR1 reads SGHRS; CDR2 reads YFSETQ. V lost 0 bases and J 2 bases, leaving 8 bases between the germline ends. CDR3 sequence reads: CASSLAGQTNEKLFF. CDR3 sequence (DNA): TGCGCCAGCAGCTTGGCCGGGCAGACTAATGAAAAACTGTTTTTT. Filled out from reference TRBV5-1 and TRBJ1-4, the complete variable domain reads KAGVTQTPRYLIKTRGQQVTLSCSPISGHRSVSWYQQTPGQGLQFLFEYFSETQRNKGNFPGRFSGRQFSNSRSEMNVSTLELGDSALYLCASSLAGQTNEKLFFGSGTQLSVL.

The V and J genes are TRBV29-1 and TRBJ1-4; possible D gene TRBD1, 5 bases. Germline V gene data show CDR1 as SQVTM and CDR2 as ANQGSEA. Trimming took 7 bases from V and 7 from J, leaving 13 bases between them. The CDR3 has 12 amino acids. Here the CDR3 reads CSGQGLGEKLFF. In DNA form, the CDR3 reads TGCAGCGGCCAGGGTTTGGGTGAAAAACTGTTTTTT. The whole variable domain, filled in from reference TRBV29-1 and TRBJ1-4, reads SAVISQKPSRDICQRGTSLTIQCQVDSQVTMMFWYRQQPGQSLTLIATANQGSEATYESGFVIDKFPISRPNLTFSTLTVSNMSPEDSSIYLCSGQGLGEKLFFGSGTQLSVL.

This clone was observed a handful of times. The V call is TRBV9, the J call TRBJ1-1; TRBD1 might be the D (6 bases). The length of the CDR3 is 16 residues. V shed 0 bases and J shed 1 base, with 13 bases lying between them. Germline CDR1 reads SGDLS; CDR2 reads YYNGEE. In DNA, the CDR3 is TGTGCCAGCAGCGTAGGCCAGGGGTCAACGAACACTGAAGCTTTCTTT. Its protein is CASSVGQGSTNTEAFF.

This chain links TRBV5-8 with TRBJ2-5; 8 bases are shared with TRBD1. Germline assignment: CDR1 SGHTS and CDR2 YDEGEE. The V and J ends lost 3 bases and 3 bases, in that order; junction bases with no gene match: 13. This CDR3 region has 17 residues. Here the CDR3 DNA reads TGTGCCAGCAGCTACCACGTCGGACAGGGAAGGGAAGAGACCCAGTACTTC. Its protein is CASSYHVGQGREETQYF. Combining the CDR3 with reference TRBV5-8 and TRBJ2-5 gives the whole variable domain EAGVTQSPTHLIKTRGQQATLRCSPISGHTSVYWYQQALGLGLQFLLWYDEGEERNRGNFPPRFSGRQFPNYSSELNVNALELEDSALYLCASSYHVGQGREETQYFGPGTRLLVL.

The chain is built from TRBV29-1 and TRBJ2-3, with TRBD1 matching over 7 bases. Germline V gives CDR1 SQVTM, CDR2 ANQGSEA. The CDR3 runs 15 residues. Germline trimming cut 6 bases from V and 6 bases from J; bases unmatched to any gene: 15. This chain's CDR3 is CSVETRGTPRDTQYF. DNA for the CDR3: TGCAGCGTGGAAACCAGGGGGACCCCCCGGGATACGCAGTATTTT.

The sample holds a few counts of this clone. This chain connects TRBV6-5 to TRBJ2-2; D gene uncertain. V was clipped by 2 bases and J by 6 bases, with 16 bases between them. The CDR3 has 16 residues. Germline-derived CDR1 and CDR2 are MNHEY and SVGAGI. The CDR3 sequence is CASSYGYRPAAGELFF. The CDR3 bases are TGTGCCAGCAGTTACGGTTATCGGCCTGCGGCCGGGGAGCTGTTTTTT.

J is TRBJ2-5 and V is TRBV30; 10 bases fit TRBD2. The CDR3 consists of 17 residues. The V segment lost 0 bases and the J segment 3 bases; nucleotides outside the gene matches: 10. Per germline, CDR1 GTSNPN and CDR2 SVGIG (reference sequence). DNA of the CDR3: TGTGCCTGGAGTGTTGGGCTACTAGCGGGACAAAAAGAGACCCAGTACTTC. The encoded protein is CAWSVGLLAGQKETQYF. The variable domain in full, completed from reference TRBV30 and TRBJ2-5, reads SQTIHQWPATLVQPVGSPLSLECTVEGTSNPNLYWYRQAAGRGLQLLFYSVGIGQISSEVPQNLSASRPQDRQFILSSKKLLLSDSGFYLCAWSVGLLAGQKETQYFGPGTRLLVL.

This clone was counted a few times. The V and J genes are TRBV29-1 and TRBJ1-1; D is uncertain. Trimming pared 6 bases from V and 2 bases from J, leaving 13 bases between. Germline V lookup: CDR1 SQVTM, CDR2 ANQGSEA. CDR3 length: 13 amino acids. The CDR3 DNA reads as TGCAGCGTCCACGGCAGAGCTAACACTGAAGCTTTCTTT. It encodes CSVHGRANTEAFF.

The chain couples TRBV21-1 to TRBJ2-7. TRBV21-1 corresponds to a pseudogene. The CDR3 spans 13 residues. The DNA of the CDR3 is TGTGCCAGCAGCACACCATTCGTCGACGAGCAGTACGTC. Translation: CASSTPFVDEQYV.

This clone was detected only a few times. The J gene is TRBJ2-2, the V gene TRBV4-1; 14 positions match TRBD2. CDR1 MGHRA and CDR2 YSYEKL come from the germline V gene. V lost 5 bases and J lost 4; bases outside the gene matches: 3. The CDR3 sequence is 16 residues long. CDR3 loop: CASSGTSGGPTGELFF. In DNA, the CDR3 is TGCGCCAGCAGCGGGACTAGCGGGGGACCCACCGGGGAGCTGTTTTTT.

The chain combines TRBV27 with TRBJ2-3; D is unresolved. CDR3 length: 13 amino acids. Germline values: CDR1 MNHEY, CDR2 SMNVEV (reference sequence). Trimming removed 6 bases from V and 5 bases from J, with 12 bases in between. The CDR3 nucleotides are TGTGCCAGCAGGTCTGGTAGACGAGATACGCAGTATTTT. As protein: CASRSGRRDTQYF.

The chain combines TRBV30 with TRBJ2-7; a weak D match, TRBD1 (5 bases). Germline CDR1 reads GTSNPN; CDR2 reads SVGIG (reference sequence). CDR3 length: 13 residues. V dropped 1 base and J dropped 6 bases, with 13 bases sitting between them. CDR3 sequence (DNA): TGTGCCTGGAGTGCGTCAGTTCAGGGCGAGCAGTACGTC. Amino acid sequence: CAWSASVQGEQYV.

This clone was found a few times. The CDR3 reads CASSPEPTETQYF. The CDR3 region has the DNA TGTGCCAGCAGCCCAGAGCCAACAGAGACCCAGTACTTC. The J gene is TRBJ2-5, the V gene TRBV5-6; D gene unclear. This CDR3 spans 13 amino acids. V lost 4 bases and J 4 bases, leaving 11 bases between the germline ends. Germline assignment: CDR1 SGHDT and CDR2 YYEEEE.

In this sample, this clone turned up a few times. V gene TRBV4-3 combines with J gene TRBJ2-6; D is unclear. V lost 0 bases and J lost 1, with 7 bases in between. CDR1 and CDR2 from the germline V gene are LGHNA and YSLEER. This CDR3 contains 16 residues. The CDR3 reads CASSQDLASGANVLTF. CDR3 nucleotide sequence: TGCGCCAGCAGCCAAGATCTGGCATCTGGGGCCAACGTCCTGACTTTC.